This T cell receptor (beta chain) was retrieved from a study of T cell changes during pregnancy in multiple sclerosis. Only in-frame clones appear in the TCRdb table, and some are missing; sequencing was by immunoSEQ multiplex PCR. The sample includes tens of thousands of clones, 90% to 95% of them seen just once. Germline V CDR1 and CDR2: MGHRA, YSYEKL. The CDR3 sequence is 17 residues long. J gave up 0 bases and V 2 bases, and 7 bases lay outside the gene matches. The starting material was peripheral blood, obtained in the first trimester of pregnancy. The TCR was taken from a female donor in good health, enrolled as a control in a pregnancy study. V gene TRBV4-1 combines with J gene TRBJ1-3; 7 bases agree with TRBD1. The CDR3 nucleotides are TGCGCCAGCAGCCAAAGGGGGACAGACGTCTCTGGAAACACCATATATTTT. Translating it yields CASSQRGTDVSGNTIYF.